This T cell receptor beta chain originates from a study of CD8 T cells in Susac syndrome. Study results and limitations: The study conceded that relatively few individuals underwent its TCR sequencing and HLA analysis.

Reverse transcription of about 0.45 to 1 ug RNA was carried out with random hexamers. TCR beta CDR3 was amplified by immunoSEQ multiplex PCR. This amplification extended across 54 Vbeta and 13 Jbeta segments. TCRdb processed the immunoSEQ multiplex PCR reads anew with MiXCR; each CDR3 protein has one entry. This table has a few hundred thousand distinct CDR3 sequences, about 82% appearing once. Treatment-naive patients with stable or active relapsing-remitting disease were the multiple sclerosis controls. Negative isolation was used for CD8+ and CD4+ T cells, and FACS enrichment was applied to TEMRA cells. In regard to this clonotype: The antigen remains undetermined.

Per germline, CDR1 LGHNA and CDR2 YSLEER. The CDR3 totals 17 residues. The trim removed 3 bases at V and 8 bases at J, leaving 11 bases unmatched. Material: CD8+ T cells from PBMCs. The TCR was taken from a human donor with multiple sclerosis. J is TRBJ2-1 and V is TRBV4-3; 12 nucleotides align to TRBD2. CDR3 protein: CASSQALGLAGYHEQFF. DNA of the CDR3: TGCGCCAGCAGCCAGGCCCTCGGACTAGCGGGGTACCATGAGCAGTTCTTC.